This passage covers 24 T cell receptor beta chains from one sample sequenced in a study of T cells in Graves' hyperthyroidism and ophthalmopathy. TCR beta CDR3 regions were amplified from RNA. Initially, a first-round RT-PCR of the TCR CDR3 employed the HTBI primer set. TCRdb re-derived calls from the multiplex PCR reads in MiXCR, one entry per CDR3 protein. Here the sample spans under 300,000 distinct CDR3 sequences, about 20% being singletons. Sample: blood. The source of these receptors is a man younger than 40 with Graves' ophthalmopathy.

This clonotype was recorded many times. V is TRBV30 and J is TRBJ2-3; D may correspond to TRBD1 or TRBD2 (5 bases each). V was clipped by 2 bases and J by 7 bases, with 16 bases between them. This CDR3 has 14 amino acids. CDR1 and CDR2 from the germline V gene are GTSNPN and SVGIG (reference sequence). CDR3 amino acids: CAWSPSFRGNTQYF. CDR3 DNA sequence: TGTGCCTGGAGTCCTTCGTTCCGGGGCAATACGCAGTATTTT.

This clonotype has ten or more counts. In nucleotides, the CDR3 is TGTGCCAGCGGTCCCCGCCTGGGTTATTACGAGCAGTACTTC. This encodes CASGPRLGYYEQYF. The chain couples TRBV11-2 to TRBJ2-7, with D unresolved. Trimming pared 8 bases from V and 4 bases from J, leaving 18 bases between. The CDR3 runs to 14 residues. Germline V lookup: CDR1 SGHAT, CDR2 FQNNGV.

This clonotype turned up a few times. The chain links TRBV6-1 to TRBJ2-6; no firm D call. CDR3 length: 19 amino acids. Trimming took off 2 bases at V and 0 bases at J, with 17 bases between the two ends. Germline V gene lookup returns CDR1 MNHNS and CDR2 SASEGT. In DNA form, the CDR3 reads TGTGCCAGCAGTGAAAAGGGTCCAGGCTTCAGCTCTGGGGCCAACGTCCTGACTTTC. This translates into CASSEKGPGFSSGANVLTF.

The J gene is TRBJ2-2, the V gene TRBV12-3 or TRBV12-4, with 9 bases fitting TRBD2. The junction had 8 bases not matched to a gene; V was cut back by 7 bases and J by 5 bases. The CDR3 extends over 15 amino acids. The CDR3 loop reads CASKSRLAATGELFF. The CDR3 DNA reads TGTGCCAGCAAATCCAGACTAGCGGCGACCGGGGAGCTGTTTTTT.

The gene calls are TRBV6-1 and TRBJ2-7; 10 bases are a match to TRBD2. With V trimmed by 4 bases and J by 2 bases, 5 bases remained unmatched. The CDR3 contains 15 residues. CDR1 MNHNS and CDR2 SASEGT come from the germline V gene. The CDR3 bases are TGTGCCAGCAGTGTTACTAGCGGGGTTCCCTACGAGCAGTACTTC. Amino acids: CASSVTSGVPYEQYF.

V is TRBV27 and J is TRBJ2-3; TRBD1 is a possible D gene (6 bases). V was pared by 8 bases and J by 5 bases, with 8 bases between. CDR1 is MNHEY and CDR2 is SMNVEV in the germline V gene (reference sequence). The CDR3 is 11 amino acids. CDR3 amino acids: CASLGGDTQYF. DNA for the CDR3: TGTGCCAGCCTAGGGGGAGATACGCAGTATTTT.

The J gene is TRBJ1-2, the V gene TRBV27, with 7 bases that match TRBD1. Trimming took 3 bases from V and 3 from J; bases not matched to a gene: 13. The length of the CDR3 is 17 residues. Germline V CDR1 and CDR2: MNHEY, SMNVEV (reference sequence). The CDR3 is CASSFSGAGGEDYGYTF. DNA for the CDR3: TGTGCCAGCAGTTTCTCCGGGGCAGGGGGGGAAGACTATGGCTACACCTTC.

CDR3 protein: CASSPDWGPEQYF. In DNA form, the CDR3 reads TGTGCCAGCTCACCAGACTGGGGTCCCGAGCAGTACTTC. The chain carries TRBV18 and TRBJ2-7, with unresolved D. The CDR3 contains 13 residues. V was clipped by 2 bases and J by 6 bases, with 11 bases between them. Germline V CDR1 and CDR2: KGHSH, LQKENI. Looking up the rest from reference TRBV18 and TRBJ2-7 gives the full variable domain: NAGVMQNPRHLVRRRGQEARLRCSPMKGHSHVYWYRQLPEEGLKFMVYLQKENIIDESGMPKERFSAEFPKEGPSILRIQQVVRGDSAAYFCASSPDWGPEQYFGPGTRLTVT.

This chain joins TRBV7-9 and TRBJ1-1, with D possibly matching TRBD1 (6 bases). This CDR3 spans 15 amino acids. CDR1 SEHNR and CDR2 FQNEAQ come from the germline V gene (reference sequence). The V and J ends lost 5 bases and 3 bases respectively, with 16 bases between them. The CDR3 sequence is CASSQGQGGDTEAFF. CDR3 coding DNA: TGTGCCAGCAGCCAGGGGCAGGGAGGGGACACTGAAGCTTTCTTT. Looking up the rest from reference TRBV7-9 and TRBJ1-1 gives the full variable domain: DTGVSQNPRHKITKRGQNVTFRCDPISEHNRLYWYRQTLGQGPEFLTYFQNEAQLEKSRLLSDRFSAERPKGSFSTLEIQRTEQGDSAMYLCASSQGQGGDTEAFFGQGTRLTVV.

The chain uses TRBV12-3 or TRBV12-4 and TRBJ2-1, with D perhaps matching TRBD1 or TRBD2 (5 bases each). The V end lost 3 bases, the J end lost 5 bases, and 11 bases lay between the germline ends. This CDR3 is built from 14 residues. CDR3 sequence (DNA): TGTGCCAGCAGTTTGCAACGGGGCCACAATGAGCAGTTCTTC. Translating it yields CASSLQRGHNEQFF.

This clonotype has a handful of counts. The genes are TRBV6-2 or TRBV6-3 and TRBJ1-6, with D maybe TRBD1 (6 bases). The CDR3 loop spans 14 amino acids. Deletions cut 6 bases from V and 10 bases from J, with 16 bases between. In germline, CDR1 is MNHEY, CDR2 SVGEGT. CDR3 sequence (DNA): TGTGCCAGCAGGACGGACAGACCGGTATCACCCCTCCACTTT. Amino acids: CASRTDRPVSPLHF.

This clonotype has at least ten counts. This chain joins TRBV20-1 and TRBJ1-2, with a weak D call TRBD1 (5 bases). Germline CDR1 and CDR2: DFQATT and SNEGSKA (reference sequence). With 3 bases removed from V and 8 bases from J, the gap between germline ends came to 13 bases. The CDR3 is 12 residues long. Here the CDR3 reads CSASWVGDGYTF. The CDR3 DNA is TGCAGTGCTAGTTGGGTAGGGGACGGCTACACCTTC.

This clonotype was detected a few times. The rearrangement uses TRBV27 and TRBJ1-6; D is undetermined. V dropped 2 bases and J dropped 8 bases, with 19 bases sitting between them. Germline loops: CDR1 MNHEY, CDR2 SMNVEV (reference sequence). The CDR3 totals 17 residues. CDR3 sequence reads: CASSLRSLPAPYSPLHF. In DNA form, the CDR3 reads TGTGCCAGCAGTTTAAGAAGCCTTCCCGCCCCCTATTCACCCCTCCACTTT.

The V gene is TRBV20-1, the J gene TRBJ2-7; TRBD2 aligns across 7 bases. The CDR3 is 15 residues long. The germline V gene encodes CDR1 DFQATT and CDR2 SNEGSKA (reference sequence). V dropped 1 base and J dropped 1; count of bases not matched to a gene: 7. The CDR3 nucleotides read TGCAGTGCTAGAGCGGTGGGTAGCGGGTCCTACGAGCAGTACTTC. Its translation: CSARAVGSGSYEQYF.

This clonotype was counted a few times. The CDR3 protein is CASSRRGDYGYTF. The DNA of the CDR3 is TGTGCCAGCAGTCGCAGGGGGGACTATGGCTACACCTTC. The chain is built from TRBV7-2 and TRBJ1-2; TRBD1 matches 7 bases. The V gene's germline CDR1 is SGHTA and CDR2 FQGNSA. This CDR3 contains 13 residues. V lost 6 bases, J lost 3 bases, and 4 bases stayed unmatched.

This clonotype came up a few times. J is TRBJ2-2 and V is TRBV3-1; TRBD1 agrees at 7 bases. The V gene's germline CDR1 is LGHDT and CDR2 YNNKEL (reference sequence). J was trimmed by 5 bases and V by 1 base; bases with no gene match: 7. This CDR3 is 16 amino acids long. CDR3 residues: CASSQGQGIGTGELFF. DNA of the CDR3: TGTGCCAGCAGCCAAGGACAGGGAATAGGGACCGGGGAGCTGTTTTTT. The variable domain in full, completed from reference TRBV3-1 and TRBJ2-2, reads DTAVSQTPKYLVTQMGNDKSIKCEQNLGHDTMYWYKQDSKKFLKIMFSYNNKELIINETVPNRFSPKSPDKAHLNLHINSLELGDSAVYFCASSQGQGIGTGELFFGEGSRLTVL.

There are many counts of this clonotype. This chain links TRBV20-1 with TRBJ2-7; TRBD1 aligns across 8 bases. Per the germline V gene, CDR1 is DFQATT and CDR2 is SNEGSKA (reference sequence). This CDR3 is built from 14 residues. J was trimmed by 6 bases and V by 1 base; bases with no gene match: 8. Here the CDR3 reads CSARVTGGSGEQYF. DNA of the CDR3: TGCAGTGCTAGAGTTACAGGGGGATCGGGCGAGCAGTACTTC.

This clonotype was seen a few times. Being one base from a much bigger clone, this may be a read error. The conserved phenylalanine or tryptophan is not found at the CDR3 terminus, so this likely reflects a read error. CDR3 coding DNA: TGTGCCAGCAGCAAAGGGACAGCCATGAACACTGAAGCTTTCCTT. Translating gives CASSKGTAMNTEAFL. This chain links TRBV11-2 with TRBJ1-1; TRBD1 aligns across 7 bases. CDR3 length: 15 residues. Germline CDR1 SGHAT, CDR2 FQNNGV. V lost 5 bases and J lost 0; bases outside the gene matches: 6.

This clonotype was observed a few times. The rearrangement joins TRBV6-1 to TRBJ1-4; 10 nucleotides line up with TRBD1. Germline V gives CDR1 MNHNS, CDR2 SASEGT. Trimming removed 4 bases from V and 5 bases from J; junction bases left unmatched: 1. There are 14 residues in the CDR3. The DNA for the CDR3 is TGTGCCAGCAGTGGGGGACAGGGGAATGAAAAACTGTTTTTT. Translating gives CASSGGQGNEKLFF.

Turning to this clonotype: Since a much larger clone is just one base distant, this may be a read error. The V call is TRBV12-3 or TRBV12-4, the J call TRBJ2-2; D possibly corresponds to TRBD2 (6 bases). The CDR3 covers 13 residues. CDR3 sequence (DNA): TGTGCCAGCAGGTTAGGAGGGACCGGGGAGCTGTTTTTT. Translating gives CASRLGGTGELFF.

The chain is built from TRBV11-3 and TRBJ2-3; D gene ambiguous. CDR1 is SGHNT, CDR2 YENEEA, per germline. V lost 1 base and J lost 2, with 7 bases in between. This CDR3 is 14 amino acids long. CDR3 coding DNA: TGTGCCAGCAGCTTAGGTTCGATCACAGATACGCAGTATTTT. Amino acid sequence: CASSLGSITDTQYF.

In this sample, this clonotype turned up many times. The chain is built from TRBV11-2 and TRBJ2-7, with D perhaps TRBD1 (6 bases). Trimming shortened V by 1 base and J by 2 bases, and 6 bases separated the two germline ends. This CDR3 spans 13 amino acids. Germline loops: CDR1 SGHAT, CDR2 FQNNGV. The CDR3, as DNA: TGTGCCAGCAGCTTAGCAGGGGCCTACGAGCAGTACTTC. This sequence encodes CASSLAGAYEQYF.

This clonotype has ten or more counts. The rearrangement links TRBV19 to TRBJ1-1, with 10 bases fitting TRBD1. Germline V CDR1 and CDR2: LNHDA, SQIVND (reference sequence). CDR3 length: 15 residues. Trimming cost V 6 bases and J 3 bases; bases outside gene matches: 7. The CDR3 region has the DNA TGTGCCAGTAGCGAGACAGGGGGCAGGTACACTGAAGCTTTCTTT. It is translated as CASSETGGRYTEAFF.

This clonotype was seen many times. The chain employs TRBV28 and TRBJ2-7; 7 bases agree with TRBD1. The CDR3 consists of 15 residues. CDR1 is MDHEN, CDR2 SYDVKM, per germline. J lost 5 bases, V lost 5 bases, and 12 bases had no gene match. The chain's CDR3 is CASSPNRQGAHEQYF. The CDR3 nucleotides are TGTGCCAGCAGTCCGAACCGACAGGGCGCGCACGAGCAGTACTTC.